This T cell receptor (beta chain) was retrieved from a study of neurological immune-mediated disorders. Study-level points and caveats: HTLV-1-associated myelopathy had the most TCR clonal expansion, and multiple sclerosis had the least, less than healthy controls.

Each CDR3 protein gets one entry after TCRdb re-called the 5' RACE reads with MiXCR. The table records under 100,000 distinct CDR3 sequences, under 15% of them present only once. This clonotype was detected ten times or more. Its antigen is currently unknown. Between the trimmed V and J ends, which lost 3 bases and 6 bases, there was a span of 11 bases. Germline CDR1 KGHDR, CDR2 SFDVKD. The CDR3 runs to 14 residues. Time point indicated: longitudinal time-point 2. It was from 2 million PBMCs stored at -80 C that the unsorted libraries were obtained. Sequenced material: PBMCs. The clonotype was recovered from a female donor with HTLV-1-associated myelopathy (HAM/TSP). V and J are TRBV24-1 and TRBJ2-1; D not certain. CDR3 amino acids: CATSDPNGRNEQFF. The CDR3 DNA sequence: TGTGCCACCAGTGATCCCAATGGTCGCAATGAGCAGTTCTTC.